This is a list of T cell receptor beta chains from one sample in a study of CD8 T cells in ankylosing spondylitis. TCRdb reanalysed the 5' RACE reads using MiXCR and keeps one entry per CDR3 protein. The sample contains roughly 170,000 distinct CDR3 sequences, 9.8% of which appear only once. The specimen sequenced was blood, either unsorted or a sorted T cell fraction (not recorded which). The source of these receptors is a female donor with ankylosing spondylitis or in good health (not recorded which). The CDR3 runs from the conserved cysteine through the conserved F or W. The D gene is left open where the match is weak. The size of a clone is reported for some rows only, either as once, few or many, or as a class for expanded clones.

TRBV4-3	-	TRBJ2-7	few	TGCGCCAGCAGCCAAGATCCCCCTGGTCCTGGTGCCTACTACGAGCAGTACTTC	CASSQDPPGPGAYYEQYF
TRBV7-2	TRBD2	TRBJ2-7	-	TGTGCCAGCAGCACCGTCCTAGCGGAATCCTACGAGCAGTACTTC	CASSTVLAESYEQYF
TRBV7-9	TRBD1	TRBJ2-5	-	TGTGCCAGCAGCTCACGAGACAGGGCCGGAGAGACCCAGTACTTC	CASSSRDRAGETQYF
TRBV24-1	TRBD2	TRBJ2-1	few	TGTGCCACCAGTGATTTCGAAAGCGGGAGGGCTTACAATGAGCAGTTCTTC	CATSDFESGRAYNEQFF
TRBV7-9	-	TRBJ1-3	few	TGTGCCAGCAGCAGGGCTGGCAGCTCTGGAAACACCATATATTTT	CASSRAGSSGNTIYF
TRBV27	-	TRBJ1-2	few	TGTGCCAGCAGCGCAGGGTCCGCATGGTTCTATGGCTACACCTTC	CASSAGSAWFYGYTF
TRBV4-3	-	TRBJ2-7	many	TGCGCCAGCAGCCAAGATCGGAGCTCTTCTTCCTACGAGCAGTACTTC	CASSQDRSSSSYEQYF
TRBV6-2/TRBV6-3	TRBD2	TRBJ2-7	many	TGTGCCAGCAGCCCCGGACTAGCGGGAGTCTACGAGCAGTACTTC	CASSPGLAGVYEQYF
TRBV12-3/TRBV12-4	-	TRBJ1-2	many	TGTGCCAGCAGTGACCACTACTATGGCTACACCTTC	CASSDHYYGYTF
TRBV4-3	-	TRBJ1-2	few	TGCGCCAGCAGCCCGGGGAGGGGGGCGTCCTCCTATGGCTACACCTTC	CASSPGRGASSYGYTF
TRBV5-8	TRBD1	TRBJ1-5	-	TGTGCCAGCAGCTTAAGCGGACAGGGAGGGCAGCCCCAGCATTTT	CASSLSGQGGQPQHF
TRBV4-3	-	TRBJ2-7	few	TGCGCCAGCAGCCAAGAGGACAGCTACGAGCAGTACTTC	CASSQEDSYEQYF
TRBV6-1	TRBD1	TRBJ1-5	-	TGTGCCAGCACCCAGTGGCAGGGGGAAGGGCAGCCCCAGCATTTT	CASTQWQGEGQPQHF
TRBV5-1	TRBD1	TRBJ2-7	-	TGCGCCAGCAGCTCTAGGGACAGGGGCGACCCCTACGAGCAGTACTTC	CASSSRDRGDPYEQYF
TRBV7-9	-	TRBJ2-1	-	TGTGCCAGCAGCCTCCGACCGGGTGAGCAGTTCTTC	CASSLRPGEQFF
TRBV5-1	TRBD1	TRBJ2-7	many	TGCGCCAGCAGCTTGTGGGGACAGGGATCCCACGAGCAGTACTTC	CASSLWGQGSHEQYF
TRBV4-3	TRBD1	TRBJ2-7	-	TGCGCCAGCAGCCAAGCCGAGGACAGGGGGGCTTATGGGCAGTACTTC	CASSQAEDRGAYGQYF
TRBV5-1	TRBD1	TRBJ2-3	many	TGCGCCAGCAGCCCGGGACAGGGGGTGTCAGATACGCAGTATTTT	CASSPGQGVSDTQYF
TRBV7-9	-	TRBJ2-2	few	TGTGCCAGCAGCCGACAGGAGATGGCCACCGGGGAGCTGTTTTTT	CASSRQEMATGELFF
TRBV7-6	-	TRBJ2-7	-	TGTGCCAGCAGCTTAGCGAGCGGAATCGAGCAGTACTTC	CASSLASGIEQYF
TRBV27	-	TRBJ2-2	few	TGTGCCAGCAGTTTTTTCCGGAACACCGGGGAGCTGTTTTTT	CASSFFRNTGELFF
TRBV24-1	-	TRBJ1-1	many	TGTGCCACCAGTGAGCATGGACAGAACACTGAAGCTTTCTTT	CATSEHGQNTEAFF
TRBV3-1	-	TRBJ1-3	few	TGTGCCAGCAGCCAAGGTCAGGGCCAAGACACCATATATTTT	CASSQGQGQDTIYF
TRBV7-8	TRBD2	TRBJ2-7	many	TGTGCCAGCAGTTCCTCAGCGGGAGGATACGAGCAGTACTTC	CASSSSAGGYEQYF
TRBV12-3/TRBV12-4	-	TRBJ2-2	-	TGTGCCAGCAGACCGGGACTCCGCGGGGAGCTGTTTTTT	CASRPGLRGELFF
TRBV27	TRBD1	TRBJ1-5	-	TGTGCCAGCAGACCTAACAGGGGGCCACGGCAGCCCCAGCATTTT	CASRPNRGPRQPQHF
TRBV5-1	-	TRBJ1-1	many	TGCGCCAGCAGCTTGTGGGGGTACACTGAAGCTTTCTTT	CASSLWGYTEAFF
TRBV6-2/TRBV6-3	-	TRBJ2-2	few	TGTGCCAGCTTAGGACCGGACGCCGGGGAGCTGTTTTTT	CASLGPDAGELFF
TRBV5-4	-	TRBJ2-3	few	TGTGCCAGCAGCTTGTTAGTCGGGGAAGATACGCAGTATTTT	CASSLLVGEDTQYF
TRBV4-3	TRBD2	TRBJ2-1	many	TGCGCCAGCAGCCAAGATTGGTCAAGCGGGGTTTCCTACAATGAGCAGTTCTTC	CASSQDWSSGVSYNEQFF
TRBV9	-	TRBJ2-6	few	TGTGCCAGCAGCTTTCAGACGGAACCCTCTGGGGCCAACGTCCTGACTTTC	CASSFQTEPSGANVLTF
TRBV7-6	TRBD2	TRBJ2-3	-	TGTGCCAGCAGCCCGCGGACTAGCGGCGCAGATACGCAGTATTTT	CASSPRTSGADTQYF
TRBV28	TRBD1	TRBJ1-1	-	TGTGCCAGCAGTGAGAGGGGGCTTCTGAACACTGAAGCTTTCTTT	CASSERGLLNTEAFF
TRBV5-1	TRBD2	TRBJ2-7	-	TGCGCCAGCAGCCCTGGGACTAGCGGGTTCTACGAGCAGTACTTC	CASSPGTSGFYEQYF
TRBV20-1	TRBD1	TRBJ1-1	few	TGCAGCAACCGGGACAGGGAAGCTTTCTTT	CSNRDREAFF
TRBV24-1	-	TRBJ2-5	few	TGTGCCACCAGTGATGGGTCCCGGACCCAGTACTTC	CATSDGSRTQYF
TRBV20-1	-	TRBJ2-7	many	TGCAGTGCTAGCTCCTCAGGGCCCACGGGGGAGCAGTACTTC	CSASSSGPTGEQYF
TRBV27	TRBD2	TRBJ2-1	many	TGTGCCAGCCTACCTAGCGGCTCCTACAATGAGCAGTTCTTC	CASLPSGSYNEQFF
TRBV4-2	-	TRBJ1-6	many	TGTGCCAGCAGCCAAGTAGGAACTAATTCACCCCTCCACTTT	CASSQVGTNSPLHF
TRBV6-5	-	TRBJ1-1	few	TGTGCCAGCAGTTACGGATCAACAGGGAACACTGAAGCTTTCTTT	CASSYGSTGNTEAFF
TRBV5-6	-	TRBJ2-7	-	TGTGCCAGCAGCTTGGGCAGGTCGACCTACGAGCAGTACTTC	CASSLGRSTYEQYF
TRBV5-1	-	TRBJ1-1	many	TGCGCCAGCAGCCCGCAGGGGTTGAACACTGAAGCTTTCTTT	CASSPQGLNTEAFF
TRBV20-1	TRBD2	TRBJ2-7	few	TGCAGTGCCCTAATTCTCGGGGGGACTAGCGGATACGAGCAGTACTTC	CSALILGGTSGYEQYF
TRBV4-3	-	TRBJ2-7	few	TGCGCCAGCAGCCGAAGCCGGGACTCCTTCTACGAGCAGTACTTC	CASSRSRDSFYEQYF
TRBV5-4	-	TRBJ2-7	-	TGTGCCAGCAGCCGGGGGGCCGGACGGCAAAGCTACGAGCAGTACTTC	CASSRGAGRQSYEQYF
TRBV4-3	-	TRBJ2-3	many	TGCGCCAGCAGCCAAGAACCAGACGTAGTCATGGATACGCAGTATTTT	CASSQEPDVVMDTQYF
TRBV25-1	-	TRBJ1-1	-	TGTGCCAGCAGTGGAGGGTCAAACACTGAAGCTTTCTTT	CASSGGSNTEAFF
TRBV29-1	-	TRBJ2-3	few	TGCAGCGTTCGGGACACCAGGGATACGCAGTATTTT	CSVRDTRDTQYF
TRBV5-1	TRBD1	TRBJ2-7	many	TGCGCCAGCAGCTTGGGAACCGGGACAGGGGCGGACGAGCAGTACTTC	CASSLGTGTGADEQYF
TRBV28	-	TRBJ2-5	few	TGTGCCAGCACCCCACGTGGTGACGAGACCCAGTACTTC	CASTPRGDETQYF
TRBV7-8	-	TRBJ1-2	-	TGTGCCAGCAGCTTTTATGGGACCCATGAGGATGGCTACACCTTC	CASSFYGTHEDGYTF
TRBV6-2/TRBV6-3	-	TRBJ2-1	many	TGTGCCAGCAGCCCCGCGGCAGGCTACAATGAGCAGTTCTTC	CASSPAAGYNEQFF
TRBV6-5	-	TRBJ2-1	-	TGTGCCAGCAGTTACGGCGGGCGCTGGGATGAGCAGTTCTTC	CASSYGGRWDEQFF
TRBV25-1	TRBD1	TRBJ1-5	few	TGTGCCAGCAACCCAGGGGGCGGCAATCAGCCCCAGCATTTT	CASNPGGGNQPQHF